This T cell receptor (beta chain) was sequenced for a study of T cells after somatic rescue of genetic block. V shed 0 bases and J 5 bases; nucleotides not matched to a gene: 5. The germline V gene has CDR1 SGHRS and CDR2 YFSETQ. The CDR3 totals 15 residues. Sequencing used immunoSEQ multiplex PCR; TCRdb keeps in-frame clones, though not all of them. The sample lists tens of thousands of clones, roughly 96% occurring once. The specimen sequenced was peripheral blood mononuclear cells (PBMCs). This TCR derives from a child less than two years old. The chain uses TRBV5-1 and TRBJ2-1; 7 bases are a match to TRBD1. The CDR3 coding sequence is TGCGCCAGCAGCTTGGCTCCAGGGGGAAACAATGAGCAGTTCTTC. As protein: CASSLAPGGNNEQFF.